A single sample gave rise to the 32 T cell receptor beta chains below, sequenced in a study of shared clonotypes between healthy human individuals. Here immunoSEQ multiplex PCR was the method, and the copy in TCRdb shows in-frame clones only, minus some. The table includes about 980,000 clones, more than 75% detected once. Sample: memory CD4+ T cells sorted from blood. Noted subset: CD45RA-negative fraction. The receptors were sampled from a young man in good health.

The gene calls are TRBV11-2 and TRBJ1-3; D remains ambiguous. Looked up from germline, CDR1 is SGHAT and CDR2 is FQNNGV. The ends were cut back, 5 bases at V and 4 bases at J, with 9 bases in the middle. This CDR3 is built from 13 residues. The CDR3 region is CASSPVPGNTIYF. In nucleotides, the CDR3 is TGTGCCAGCAGCCCTGTCCCGGGAAACACCATATATTTT. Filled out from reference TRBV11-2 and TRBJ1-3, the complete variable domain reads EAGVAQSPRYKIIEKRQSVAFWCNPISGHATLYWYQQILGQGPKLLIQFQNNGVVDDSQLPKDRFSAERLKGVDSTLKIQPAKLEDSAVYLCASSPVPGNTIYFGEGSWLTVV.

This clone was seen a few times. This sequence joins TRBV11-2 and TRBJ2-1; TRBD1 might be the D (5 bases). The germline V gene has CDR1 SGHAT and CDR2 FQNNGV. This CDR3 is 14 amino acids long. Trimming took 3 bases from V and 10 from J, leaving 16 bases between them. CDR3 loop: CASSFGYLGQEQFF. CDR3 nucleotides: TGTGCCAGCAGCTTCGGATATTTGGGGCAGGAGCAGTTCTTC.

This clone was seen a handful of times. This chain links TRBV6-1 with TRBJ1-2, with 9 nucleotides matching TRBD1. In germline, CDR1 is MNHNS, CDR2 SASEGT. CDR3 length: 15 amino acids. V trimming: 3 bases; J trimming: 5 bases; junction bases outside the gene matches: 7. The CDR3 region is CASSESGQGWYGYTF. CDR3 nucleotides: TGTGCCAGCAGTGAGTCGGGACAGGGTTGGTATGGCTACACCTTC.

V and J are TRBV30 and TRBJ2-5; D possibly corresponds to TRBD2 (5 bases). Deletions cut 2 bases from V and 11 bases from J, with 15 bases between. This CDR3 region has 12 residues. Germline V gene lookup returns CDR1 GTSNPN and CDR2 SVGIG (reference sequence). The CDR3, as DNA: TGTGCCTGGAGTCGAAGTGGGAGCAGACAGTACTTC. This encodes CAWSRSGSRQYF.

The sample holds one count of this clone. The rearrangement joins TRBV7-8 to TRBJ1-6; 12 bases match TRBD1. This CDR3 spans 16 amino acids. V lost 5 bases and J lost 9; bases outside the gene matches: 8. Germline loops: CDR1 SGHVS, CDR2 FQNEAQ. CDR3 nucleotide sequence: TGTGCCAGCAGCGTGGGACAGGGGGCATTACGTTCACCCCTCCACTTT. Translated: CASSVGQGALRSPLHF.

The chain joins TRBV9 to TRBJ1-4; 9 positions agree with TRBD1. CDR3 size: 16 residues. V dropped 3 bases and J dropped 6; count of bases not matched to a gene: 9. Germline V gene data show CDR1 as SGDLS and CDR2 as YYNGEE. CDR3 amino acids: CASSAGQGPGYEKLFF. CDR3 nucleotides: TGTGCCAGCAGCGCAGGACAGGGGCCCGGGTATGAAAAACTGTTTTTT.

The CDR3: CASSVAGGYEQYF. The CDR3 DNA sequence: TGTGCCAGCAGTGTTGCGGGGGGATACGAGCAGTACTTC. This chain uses TRBV6-1 with TRBJ2-7, with 8 bases fitting TRBD2. V lost 4 bases, J lost 4 bases, and 3 bases stayed unmatched. Germline loops: CDR1 MNHNS, CDR2 SASEGT. This CDR3 contains 13 residues.

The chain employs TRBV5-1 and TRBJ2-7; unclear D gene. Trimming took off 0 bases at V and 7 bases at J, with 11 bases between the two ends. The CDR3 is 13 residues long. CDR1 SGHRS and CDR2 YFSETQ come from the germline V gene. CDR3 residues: CASSLVGLFEQYF. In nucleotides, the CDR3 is TGCGCCAGCAGCTTGGTTGGCCTCTTTGAGCAGTACTTC.

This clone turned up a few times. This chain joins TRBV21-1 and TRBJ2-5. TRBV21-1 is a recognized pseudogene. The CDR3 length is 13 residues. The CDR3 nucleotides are TGTGCCAGGGTCCGGGACGCCCAAGAGACCCAGTACTTC. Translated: CARVRDAQETQYF.

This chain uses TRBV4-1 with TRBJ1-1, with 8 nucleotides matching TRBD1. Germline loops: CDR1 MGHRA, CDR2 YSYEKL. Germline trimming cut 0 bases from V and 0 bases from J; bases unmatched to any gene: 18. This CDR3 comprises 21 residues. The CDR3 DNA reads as TGCGCCAGCAGCCAAGATTGGGGCAGGGGGCGGATCAGATCGATGAACACTGAAGCTTTCTTT. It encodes CASSQDWGRGRIRSMNTEAFF.

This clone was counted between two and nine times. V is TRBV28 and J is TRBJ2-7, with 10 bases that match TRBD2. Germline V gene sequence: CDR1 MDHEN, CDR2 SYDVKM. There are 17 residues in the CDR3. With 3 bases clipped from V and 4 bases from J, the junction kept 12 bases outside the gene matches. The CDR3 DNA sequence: TGTGCCAGCAGTTTCACCCTAGCGGGGGACGACTCTTACGAGCAGTACTTC. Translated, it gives CASSFTLAGDDSYEQYF.

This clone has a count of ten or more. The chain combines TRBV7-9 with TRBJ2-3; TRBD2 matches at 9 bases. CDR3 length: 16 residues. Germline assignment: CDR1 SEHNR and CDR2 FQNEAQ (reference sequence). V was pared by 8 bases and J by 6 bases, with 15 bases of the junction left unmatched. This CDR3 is CASSRLAGLQGDTQYF. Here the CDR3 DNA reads TGTGCCAGCTCCAGGCTAGCGGGGCTTCAGGGGGATACGCAGTATTTT.

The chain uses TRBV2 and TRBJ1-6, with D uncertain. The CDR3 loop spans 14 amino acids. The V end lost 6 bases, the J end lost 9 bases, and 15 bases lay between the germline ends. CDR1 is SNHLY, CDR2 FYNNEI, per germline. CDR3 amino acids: CASRGPELRSPLHF. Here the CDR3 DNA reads TGTGCCAGCAGAGGGCCTGAACTCCGTTCACCCCTCCACTTT.

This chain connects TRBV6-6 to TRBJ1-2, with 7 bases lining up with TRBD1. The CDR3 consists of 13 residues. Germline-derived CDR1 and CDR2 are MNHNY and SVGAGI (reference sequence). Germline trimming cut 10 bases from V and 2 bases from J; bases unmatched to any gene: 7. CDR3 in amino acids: CATRQGGNYGYTF. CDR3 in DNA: TGTGCCACCCGACAGGGTGGAAACTATGGCTACACCTTC.

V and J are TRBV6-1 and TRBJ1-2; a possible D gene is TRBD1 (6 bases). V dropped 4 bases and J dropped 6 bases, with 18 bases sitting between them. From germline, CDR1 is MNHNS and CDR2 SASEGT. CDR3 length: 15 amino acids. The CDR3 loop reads CASSAGAGTLHGYTF. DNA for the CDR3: TGTGCCAGCAGTGCGGGGGCCGGGACACTTCATGGCTACACCTTC.

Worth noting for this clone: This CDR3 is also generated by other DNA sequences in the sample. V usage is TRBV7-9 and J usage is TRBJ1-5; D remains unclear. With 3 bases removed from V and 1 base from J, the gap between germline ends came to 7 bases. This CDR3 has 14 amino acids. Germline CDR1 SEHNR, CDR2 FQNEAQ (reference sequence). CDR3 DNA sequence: TGTGCCAGCAGCTTCACAGAGAGCAATCAGCCCCAGCATTTT. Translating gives CASSFTESNQPQHF.

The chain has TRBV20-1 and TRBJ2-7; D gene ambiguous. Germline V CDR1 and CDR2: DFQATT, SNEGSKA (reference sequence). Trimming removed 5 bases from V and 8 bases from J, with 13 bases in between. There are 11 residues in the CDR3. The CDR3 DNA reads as TGCAGTGCTCATCAGTACCCTAAGCAGTACTTC. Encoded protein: CSAHQYPKQYF.

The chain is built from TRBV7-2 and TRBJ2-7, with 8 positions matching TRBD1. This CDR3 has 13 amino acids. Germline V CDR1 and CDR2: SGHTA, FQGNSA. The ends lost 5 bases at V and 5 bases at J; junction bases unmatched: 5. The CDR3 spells CASSRGTGNEQYF. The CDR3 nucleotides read TGTGCCAGCAGCCGGGGGACAGGCAACGAGCAGTACTTC.

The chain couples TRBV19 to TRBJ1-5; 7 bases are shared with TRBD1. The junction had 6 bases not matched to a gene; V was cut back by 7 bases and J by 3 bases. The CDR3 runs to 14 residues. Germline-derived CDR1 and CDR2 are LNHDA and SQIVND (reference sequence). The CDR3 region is CASKETGFNQPQHF. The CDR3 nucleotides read TGTGCCAGTAAGGAGACAGGGTTCAATCAGCCCCAGCATTTT. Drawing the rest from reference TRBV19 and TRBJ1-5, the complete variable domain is DGGITQSPKYLFRKEGQNVTLSCEQNLNHDAMYWYRQDPGQGLRLIYYSQIVNDFQKGDIAEGYSVSREKKESFPLTVTSAQKNPTAFYLCASKETGFNQPQHFGDGTRLSIL.

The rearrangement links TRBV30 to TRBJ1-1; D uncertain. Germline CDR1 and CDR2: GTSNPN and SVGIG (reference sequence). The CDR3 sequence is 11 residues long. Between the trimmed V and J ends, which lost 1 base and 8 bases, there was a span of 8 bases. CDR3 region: CAWSGSEEAFF. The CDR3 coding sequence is TGTGCCTGGAGTGGTAGCGAAGAAGCTTTCTTT.

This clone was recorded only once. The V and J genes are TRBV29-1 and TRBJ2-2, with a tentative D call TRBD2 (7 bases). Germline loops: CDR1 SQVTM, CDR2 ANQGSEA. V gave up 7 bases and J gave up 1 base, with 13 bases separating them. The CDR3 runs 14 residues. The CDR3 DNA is TGCAGCGCCAGGGGAGGGGTGAACACCGGGGAGCTGTTTTTT. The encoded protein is CSARGGVNTGELFF.

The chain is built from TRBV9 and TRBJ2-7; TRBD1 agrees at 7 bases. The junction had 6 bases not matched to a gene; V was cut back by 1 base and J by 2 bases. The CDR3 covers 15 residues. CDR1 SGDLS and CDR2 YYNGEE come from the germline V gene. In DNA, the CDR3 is TGTGCCAGCAGCGTACGATCAGGGGGAACCTACGAGCAGTACTTC. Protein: CASSVRSGGTYEQYF.

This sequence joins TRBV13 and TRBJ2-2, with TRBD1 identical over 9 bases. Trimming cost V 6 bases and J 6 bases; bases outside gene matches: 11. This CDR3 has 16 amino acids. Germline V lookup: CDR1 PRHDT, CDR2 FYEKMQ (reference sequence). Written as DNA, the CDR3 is TGTGCCAGCAGGCGAACCGGGACAGGGCTGGCCGGGGAGCTGTTTTTT. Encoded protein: CASRRTGTGLAGELFF.

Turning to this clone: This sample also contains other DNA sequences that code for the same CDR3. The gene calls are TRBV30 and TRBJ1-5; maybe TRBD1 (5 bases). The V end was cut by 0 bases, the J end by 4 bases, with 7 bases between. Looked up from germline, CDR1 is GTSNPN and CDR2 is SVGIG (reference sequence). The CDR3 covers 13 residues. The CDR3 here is CAWSVGVNQPQHF. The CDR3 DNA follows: TGTGCCTGGAGTGTAGGGGTAAATCAGCCCCAGCATTTT.

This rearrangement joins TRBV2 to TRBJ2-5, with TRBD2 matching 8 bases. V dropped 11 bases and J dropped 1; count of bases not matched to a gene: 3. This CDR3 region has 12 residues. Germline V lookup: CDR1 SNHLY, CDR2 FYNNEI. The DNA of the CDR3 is TGTGCCGGAGGGACTAGCCAAGAGACCCAGTACTTC. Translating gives CAGGTSQETQYF.

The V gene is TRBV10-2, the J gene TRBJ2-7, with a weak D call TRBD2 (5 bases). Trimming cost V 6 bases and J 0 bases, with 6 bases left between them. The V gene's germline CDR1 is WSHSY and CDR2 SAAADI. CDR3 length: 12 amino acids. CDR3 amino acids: CASRDFSYEQYF. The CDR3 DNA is TGCGCCAGCAGGGACTTCTCCTACGAGCAGTACTTC.

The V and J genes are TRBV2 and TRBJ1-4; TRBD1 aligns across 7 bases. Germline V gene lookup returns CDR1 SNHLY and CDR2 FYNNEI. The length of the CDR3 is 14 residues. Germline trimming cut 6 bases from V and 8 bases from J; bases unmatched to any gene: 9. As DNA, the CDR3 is TGTGCCAGCAGCAACAGGGGAGGAGACGAAAAACTGTTTTTT. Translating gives CASSNRGGDEKLFF.

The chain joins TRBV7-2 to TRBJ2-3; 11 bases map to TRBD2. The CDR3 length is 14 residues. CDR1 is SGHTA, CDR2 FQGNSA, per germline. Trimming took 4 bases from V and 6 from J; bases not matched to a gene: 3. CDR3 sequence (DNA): TGTGCCAGCAGCTACGGACTAGCGGGTGATACGCAGTATTTT. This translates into CASSYGLAGDTQYF. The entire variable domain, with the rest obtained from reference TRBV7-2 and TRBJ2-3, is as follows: GAGVSQSPSNKVTEKGKDVELRCDPISGHTALYWYRQSLGQGLEFLIYFQGNSAPDKSGLPSDRFSAERTGGSVSTLTIQRTQQEDSAVYLCASSYGLAGDTQYFGPGTRLTVL.

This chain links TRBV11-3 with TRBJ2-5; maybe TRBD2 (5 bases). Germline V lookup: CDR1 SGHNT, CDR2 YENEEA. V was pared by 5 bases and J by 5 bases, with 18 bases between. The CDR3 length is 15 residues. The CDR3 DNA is TGTGCCAGCAGCCCCGGAGGTTTTGAGCGGGAGACCCAGTACTTC. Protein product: CASSPGGFERETQYF.

The CDR3 sequence is CAIRGQPMNTEAFF. CDR3 sequence (DNA): TGTGCCATCAGGGGACAGCCGATGAACACTGAAGCTTTCTTT. V is TRBV10-3 and J is TRBJ1-1, with 7 positions matching TRBD1. V was clipped by 6 bases and J by 0 bases; unmatched bases: 4. CDR1 and CDR2 (germline): ENHRY, SYGVKD. The CDR3 length is 14 residues.

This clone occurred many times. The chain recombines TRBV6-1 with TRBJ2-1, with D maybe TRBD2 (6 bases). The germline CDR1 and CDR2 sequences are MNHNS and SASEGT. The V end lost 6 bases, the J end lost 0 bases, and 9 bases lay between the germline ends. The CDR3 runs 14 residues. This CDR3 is CASSGGVSYNEQFF. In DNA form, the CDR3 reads TGTGCCAGCAGCGGAGGGGTCTCCTACAATGAGCAGTTCTTC.

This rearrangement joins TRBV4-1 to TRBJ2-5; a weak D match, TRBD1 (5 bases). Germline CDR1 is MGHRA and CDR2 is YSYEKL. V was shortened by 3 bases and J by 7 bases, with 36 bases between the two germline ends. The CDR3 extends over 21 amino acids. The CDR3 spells CASSHKTPIRDGAALSPTQYF. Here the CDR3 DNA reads TGCGCCAGCAGCCACAAAACCCCAATCAGGGATGGGGCGGCTCTTTCCCCGACCCAGTACTTC.